This TCR beta chain was identified during a study of blood T cells in healthy people across ages. Study outcomes and limitations: Older age went with lower TCR beta diversity per million T cells, in a roughly linear way. When set beside aged donors, long-lived donors presented more naive CD4+ cells and higher diversity.

In germline, CDR1 is SQVTM, CDR2 ANQGSEA. This CDR3 region has 13 residues. V was clipped by 6 bases and J by 2 bases; unmatched bases: 5. Concerning this clonotype itself: Antigen specificity is unknown.

It was with a sample-barcoded 5' primer and a J-beta primer mix that a second PCR of roughly 7 to 11 cycles was run. TCRdb passed the 5' RACE reads through MiXCR, listing each CDR3 protein once. The sample lists about 720,000 distinct CDR3 sequences; 25% were seen once. These same data were also listed under a study on T cells of mothers and their children.

The rearrangement joins TRBV29-1 to TRBJ1-1; TRBD1 matches at 8 bases. Sequencing was performed on blood. This receptor was taken from a boy younger than 18 in good health. The CDR3 region is CSVDRARNTEAFF. The CDR3 nucleotides read TGCAGCGTGGACAGGGCGCGTAACACTGAAGCTTTCTTT.